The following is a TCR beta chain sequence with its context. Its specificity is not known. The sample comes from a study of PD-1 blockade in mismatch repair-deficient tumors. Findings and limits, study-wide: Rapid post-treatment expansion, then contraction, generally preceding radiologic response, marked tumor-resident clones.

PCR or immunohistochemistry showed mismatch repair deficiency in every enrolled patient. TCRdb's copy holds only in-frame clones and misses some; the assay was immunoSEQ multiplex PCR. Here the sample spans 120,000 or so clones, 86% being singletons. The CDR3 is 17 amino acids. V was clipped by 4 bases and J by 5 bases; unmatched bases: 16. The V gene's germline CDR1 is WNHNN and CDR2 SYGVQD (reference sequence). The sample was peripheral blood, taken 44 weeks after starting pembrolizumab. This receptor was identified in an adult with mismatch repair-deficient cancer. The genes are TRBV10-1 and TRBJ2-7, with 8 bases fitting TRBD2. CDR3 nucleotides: TGCGCCAGCAGTGCTGGGGGATTAAGCGGGAGAAACGACGAGCAGTACTTC. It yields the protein CASSAGGLSGRNDEQYF.